Below, 15 T cell receptor beta chains from the same sample are listed, as sequenced in a study of blood T cells in healthy people across ages. A J-beta primer mix and a sample-barcoded 5' primer were used in a second PCR of about 7 to 12 cycles. Each CDR3 protein is one row after TCRdb ran MiXCR on the 5' RACE reads. Of 1,800,000 or so distinct CDR3 sequences listed, about two fifths were seen once; the top ten hold approximately 22%. Specimen: blood. The receptors derive from a human donor in good health.

The gene calls are TRBV6-1 and TRBJ1-1; D gene unclear. Trimming took 5 bases from V and 6 from J, leaving 13 bases between them. Germline lookup yields CDR1 MNHNS and CDR2 SASEGT. The CDR3 is 13 residues long. In DNA form, the CDR3 reads TGTGCCAGCAGTACACTGACCCCGGCTGAAGCTTTCTTT. Residues: CASSTLTPAEAFF.

The chain employs TRBV29-1 and TRBJ1-1; D ambiguous. CDR1 SQVTM and CDR2 ANQGSEA come from the germline V gene. The V gene lost 7 bases and the J gene lost 1 base, with 13 bases spanning the gap. The CDR3 is made up of 13 amino acids. CDR3 region: CSAQGPTNTEAFF. Written as DNA, the CDR3 is TGCAGCGCCCAAGGGCCGACGAACACTGAAGCTTTCTTT.

This clonotype has more than one count but fewer than ten. The rearrangement links TRBV7-9 to TRBJ1-2; 12 nucleotides agree with TRBD1. Germline CDR1 reads SEHNR; CDR2 reads FQNEAQ (reference sequence). V dropped 4 bases and J dropped 8; count of bases not matched to a gene: 11. The CDR3 extends over 16 amino acids. For the CDR3, the DNA is TGTGCCAGCAGCTCCGCCGGGACAGGGGGCTTACGGGGCTACACCTTC. It is translated as CASSSAGTGGLRGYTF.

The chain has TRBV4-3 and TRBJ1-1; D remains ambiguous. The V and J ends lost 4 bases and 4 bases respectively, with 19 bases between them. Germline assignment: CDR1 LGHNA and CDR2 YSLEER. The length of the CDR3 is 16 residues. The CDR3 nucleotides read TGCGCCAGCAGCCCCCCCGAGTTAGCGGGCAGCACTGAAGCTTTCTTT. It specifies CASSPPELAGSTEAFF.

The chain uses TRBV7-2 and TRBJ2-3, with 7 nucleotides matching TRBD2. This CDR3 region has 16 residues. Germline CDR1 is SGHTA and CDR2 is FQGNSA. Germline trimming cut 5 bases from V and 2 bases from J; bases unmatched to any gene: 10. This CDR3 reads CASSEGSGADTDTQYF. CDR3 sequence (DNA): TGTGCCAGCAGCGAGGGAAGCGGGGCCGACACAGATACGCAGTATTTT.

The chain combines TRBV3-1 with TRBJ2-7, with 9 bases that match TRBD1. J was trimmed by 3 bases and V by 6 bases; bases with no gene match: 9. CDR3 length equals 15 residues. Germline values: CDR1 LGHDT, CDR2 YNNKEL (reference sequence). The CDR3 is CASSTGTGPHYEQYF. The CDR3 DNA is TGTGCCAGCAGTACAGGGACAGGGCCTCACTACGAGCAGTACTTC.

In this sample, this clonotype turned up a few times. The gene calls are TRBV4-1 and TRBJ2-7; D is undetermined. The CDR3 is 13 residues long. The germline V and J ends were trimmed by 5 bases and 2 bases, with 10 bases remaining between them. Germline V CDR1 and CDR2: MGHRA, YSYEKL. The CDR3 loop reads CASSMGLTYEQYF. The CDR3 DNA sequence: TGCGCCAGCAGCATGGGTCTAACCTACGAGCAGTACTTC.

This clonotype was counted a few times. The junction shows a germline mismatch at one end, possibly a read error. The chain links TRBV5-1 to TRBJ2-2; D could derive from TRBD1 or TRBD2 (5 bases each). The germline CDR1 and CDR2 sequences are SGHRS and YFSETQ. The length of the CDR3 is 14 residues. DNA of the CDR3: TGCGCCAGCCGCTTGGACTCAGGGTTCGGGGAGCTGTTTTTT. It is translated as CASRLDSGFGELFF.

This clonotype was observed once. V is TRBV7-2 and J is TRBJ1-1, with D unresolved. The CDR3 loop spans 14 amino acids. Germline V gene lookup returns CDR1 SGHTA and CDR2 FQGNSA. With 4 bases removed from V and 0 bases from J, the gap between germline ends came to 9 bases. CDR3 in amino acids: CASSWFLMNTEAFF. DNA for the CDR3: TGTGCCAGCAGCTGGTTCCTCATGAACACTGAAGCTTTCTTT.

This clonotype came up a few times. The V and J genes are TRBV24-1 and TRBJ2-1; 7 nucleotides align to TRBD1. Germline CDR1 reads KGHDR; CDR2 reads SFDVKD. Trimming took 4 bases from V and 2 from J; bases not matched to a gene: 4. This CDR3 is built from 15 residues. CDR3 sequence (DNA): TGTGCCACCAGTGACACAGGGGACCCCTACAATGAGCAGTTCTTC. Encoded protein: CATSDTGDPYNEQFF.

The chain links TRBV4-2 to TRBJ2-7; 8 bases match TRBD2. Germline values: CDR1 LGHNA, CDR2 YNFKEQ. CDR3 length equals 15 residues. J lost 4 bases, V lost 1 base, and 6 bases had no gene match. This chain's CDR3 is CASSQGSSGVYEQYF. For the CDR3, the DNA is TGTGCCAGCAGCCAAGGGAGTAGCGGGGTGTACGAGCAGTACTTC.

This clonotype has at least ten counts. The V and J genes are TRBV20-1 and TRBJ1-5, with 7 bases lining up with TRBD1. CDR1 DFQATT and CDR2 SNEGSKA come from the germline V gene (reference sequence). This CDR3 has 15 residues. J lost 6 bases, V lost 3 bases, and 11 bases had no gene match. The CDR3 DNA follows: TGCAGTGCTAGTGAAAACGACAGGGCCAGTCAGCCCCAGCATTTT. Its protein product is CSASENDRASQPQHF.

V and J are TRBV4-3 and TRBJ2-7; TRBD1 matches at 9 bases. CDR1 and CDR2 (germline): LGHNA, YSLEER. The V and J ends lost 3 bases and 2 bases, in that order; junction bases with no gene match: 8. This CDR3 has 16 residues. The CDR3 DNA is TGCGCCAGCAGCCAGGCCACAGGGGGCGTCGCCTACGAGCAGTACTTC. This translates into CASSQATGGVAYEQYF.

The J gene is TRBJ2-1, the V gene TRBV12-3 or TRBV12-4; D not resolved. The CDR3 totals 15 residues. The ends were cut back, 7 bases at V and 0 bases at J, with 13 bases in the middle. CDR3 in amino acids: CASNLDWSSYNEQFF. DNA of the CDR3: TGTGCCAGCAACCTTGACTGGAGCTCCTACAATGAGCAGTTCTTC.

In its sample, this clonotype was seen a few times. The chain carries TRBV7-9 and TRBJ2-4, with 7 nucleotides matching TRBD2. Germline V gene sequence: CDR1 SEHNR, CDR2 FQNEAQ (reference sequence). The CDR3 loop spans 14 amino acids. The V and J ends lost 3 bases and 4 bases, in that order; junction bases with no gene match: 3. The CDR3 region is CASSLPGLKNIQYF. In DNA form, the CDR3 reads TGTGCCAGCAGCTTGCCGGGACTAAAAAACATTCAGTACTTC.